These 6 T cell receptor beta chains originate from one sample sequenced in a study of T cell repertoires in cytomegalovirus infection. TCRdb re-called the reads with MiXCR, one entry per CDR3 protein. The sample records approximately 1,000,000 distinct CDR3 sequences, about 33% being singletons. Their antigen targets remain unknown. Sample: cultured CD8+ T cells from PBMCs, taken from culture after CMV antigen stimulation. All receptors come from a human donor in good health (CMV status not recorded). Some clones in this sample may be carry-over from other donors' samples.

The chain links TRBV3-1 to TRBJ2-5; D may be TRBD1 or TRBD2 (6 bases each). Trimming left V 0 bases short and J 2 bases short, with 13 bases between. Germline V gene data show CDR1 as LGHDT and CDR2 as YNNKEL (reference sequence). The CDR3 runs 16 residues. The CDR3 loop reads CASSQELGGQQETQYF. As DNA, the CDR3 is TGTGCCAGCAGCCAAGAATTGGGAGGACAGCAAGAGACCCAGTACTTC.

There are many counts of this clonotype. The rearrangement joins TRBV7-9 to TRBJ1-1, with 7 bases matching TRBD1. CDR1 is SEHNR and CDR2 is FQNEAQ in the germline V gene (reference sequence). This CDR3 contains 13 residues. Unmatched junction bases numbered 8, after V lost 10 bases and J lost 3 bases. The DNA of the CDR3 is TGTGCCACCCTCCCAGGGGGTGACACTGAAGCTTTCTTT. This sequence encodes CATLPGGDTEAFF.

The chain has TRBV12-3 or TRBV12-4 and TRBJ2-2; tentatively, D is TRBD2 (5 bases). The CDR3 sequence is 13 residues long. With 7 bases removed from V and 6 bases from J, the gap between germline ends came to 12 bases. CDR3 loop: CASTARDPGELFF. CDR3 coding DNA: TGTGCCAGCACCGCACGGGATCCCGGGGAGCTGTTTTTT.

The rearrangement joins TRBV6-5 to TRBJ2-2; a possible D gene is TRBD2 (5 bases). The V gene's germline CDR1 is MNHEY and CDR2 SVGAGI. The CDR3 has 16 amino acids. The V gene lost 4 bases and the J gene lost 5 bases, with 17 bases spanning the gap. The CDR3 reads CASSSSPGISTGELFF. As DNA, the CDR3 is TGTGCCAGCAGTTCGTCTCCGGGAATATCAACCGGGGAGCTGTTTTTT.

The chain employs TRBV27 and TRBJ2-1; the match to TRBD1 covers 11 bases. J was trimmed by 8 bases and V by 8 bases; bases with no gene match: 8. The CDR3 runs to 14 residues. Germline V lookup: CDR1 MNHEY, CDR2 SMNVEV (reference sequence). The CDR3 spells CASLGQGAKHEQFF. CDR3 in DNA: TGTGCCAGCCTTGGACAGGGGGCGAAACATGAGCAGTTCTTC.

This clonotype was counted many times. CDR3 nucleotide sequence: TGTGCCAGCAGTTTAGCCATACAGGGGGCGGGTGTTGGCTACACCTTC. Its translation: CASSLAIQGAGVGYTF. The chain employs TRBV12-3 or TRBV12-4 and TRBJ1-2, with 9 bases matching TRBD1. CDR3 length: 16 amino acids. V lost 0 bases and J lost 7; bases outside the gene matches: 9.